Shown below are 5 T cell receptor beta chains from a single sample sequenced in a study of T cell responses to AZD1222 COVID-19 vaccine. TCRdb's table, derived via immunoSEQ multiplex PCR, lists solely in-frame clones and lacks some. Here the sample spans over 40,000 clones, about four fifths being singletons. The starting material was peripheral blood, obtained on day 0 of AZD1222 vaccination. Every receptor here comes from an adult in good health.

CDR3 nucleotides: TGTGCCAGCAGCCTTGAACTCCTCGACTCCTACAATGAGCAGTTCTTC. Translated: CASSLELLDSYNEQFF. This chain connects TRBV3-1 (or the pseudogene TRBV3-2) to TRBJ2-1; no definite D call. Germline V gene sequence: CDR1 LGHDT, CDR2 YNNKEL (reference sequence). The CDR3 length is 16 residues. V was pared by 4 bases and J by 0 bases, with 13 bases between.

The V call is TRBV7-9, the J call TRBJ2-7; 7 nucleotides align to TRBD1. The CDR3 has 14 residues. The junction had 5 bases not matched to a gene; V was cut back by 3 bases and J by 3 bases. Germline V gives CDR1 SEHNR, CDR2 FQNEAQ (reference sequence). DNA of the CDR3: TGTGCCAGCAGCTTCAACAGGGGACACTACGAGCAGTACTTC. This gives the protein CASSFNRGHYEQYF.

The chain couples TRBV6-2 or TRBV6-3 to TRBJ1-6, with TRBD1 as a possible D gene (6 bases). The CDR3 totals 15 residues. Germline lookup yields CDR1 MNHEY and CDR2 SVGEGT. Deletions cut 5 bases from V and 6 bases from J, with 14 bases between. DNA of the CDR3: TGTGCCAGCAGTCTTCGACAGGCTCTTAATTCACCCCTCCACTTT. As protein: CASSLRQALNSPLHF.

The chain joins TRBV6-1 to TRBJ2-1; 12 bases map to TRBD2. V dropped 3 bases and J dropped 8; count of bases not matched to a gene: 5. Germline lookup yields CDR1 MNHNS and CDR2 SASEGT. This CDR3 comprises 15 residues. In nucleotides, the CDR3 is TGTGCCAGCAGTGATCTAGCGGGGGGGATGGATGAGCAGTTCTTC. Its translation is CASSDLAGGMDEQFF.

V usage is TRBV28 and J usage is TRBJ2-1, with 9 positions matching TRBD1. The V gene's germline CDR1 is MDHEN and CDR2 SYDVKM. The CDR3 totals 16 residues. V was pared by 6 bases and J by 0 bases, with 6 bases of the junction left unmatched. CDR3 protein: CASSYPGQGSYNEQFF. The CDR3, as DNA: TGTGCCAGCAGCTACCCGGGACAGGGCTCCTACAATGAGCAGTTCTTC.